These 11 T cell receptor beta chains share one sample of origin, sequenced in a study of shared T cell receptors in the human thymus. Profiled with immunoSEQ multiplex PCR; TCRdb holds only in-frame clones, not every one. The sample holds approximately 660,000 clones; 85% to 90% are singletons and the top ten take 0.0095% to 0.011%. This sample was shared with a second study, whose subject was human thymus T cells.

The sample taken for sequencing was thymocytes. These receptors originate from a boy less than two years old with a congenital heart defect.

DNA for the CDR3: TGTGCCAGCAGCTTAGTCCCAAAACTAGCGGCGAGAGGAGATACGCAGTATTTT. Translating it yields CASSLVPKLAARGDTQYF. The V call is TRBV7-3, the J call TRBJ2-3, with 8 bases aligning to TRBD2. Germline CDR1 and CDR2: SGHTA and FQGTGA. Losses at the gene ends were 2 bases for V and 5 bases for J; bases not matched to a gene: 15. This CDR3 has 18 residues. Drawing the rest from reference TRBV7-3 and TRBJ2-3, the complete variable domain is GAGVSQTPSNKVTEKGKYVELRCDPISGHTALYWYRQSLGQGPEFLIYFQGTGAADDSGLPNDRFFAVRPEGSVSTLKIQRTERGDSAVYLCASSLVPKLAARGDTQYFGPGTRLTVL.

The J gene is TRBJ1-4, the V gene TRBV19, with D possibly matching TRBD1 (6 bases). Per the germline V gene, CDR1 is LNHDA and CDR2 is SQIVND (reference sequence). Trimming pared 2 bases from V and 8 bases from J, leaving 12 bases between. This CDR3 has 14 amino acids. The CDR3 coding sequence is TGTGCCAGTAGTATACAGGGGCTGGGGGAAAAACTGTTTTTT. Translated, it gives CASSIQGLGEKLFF.

Only one count was recorded for this clone. This chain uses TRBV5-6 with TRBJ1-1; TRBD1 might be the D (5 bases). Germline values: CDR1 SGHDT, CDR2 YYEEEE. CDR3 length: 14 residues. The germline V and J ends were trimmed by 4 bases and 3 bases, with 13 bases remaining between them. Here the CDR3 reads CASSRDGSYTEAFF. The CDR3 bases are TGTGCCAGCAGCCGGGACGGGAGCTACACTGAAGCTTTCTTT. The whole variable domain, remainder taken from reference TRBV5-6 and TRBJ1-1, is DAGVTQSPTHLIKTRGQQVTLRCSPKSGHDTVSWYQQALGQGPQFIFQYYEEEERQRGNFPDRFSGHQFPNYSSELNVNALLLGDSALYLCASSRDGSYTEAFFGQGTRLTVV.

This clone came up once. The same CDR3 is also encoded by other DNA sequences in this sample. J is TRBJ1-5 and V is TRBV5-1, with TRBD1 identical over 8 bases. J lost 3 bases, V lost 2 bases, and 4 bases had no gene match. CDR3 length equals 15 residues. CDR1 and CDR2 from the germline V gene are SGHRS and YFSETQ. The CDR3 bases are TGCGCCAGCAGCTTAGGGACAGGTAACAATCAGCCCCAGCATTTT. Protein product: CASSLGTGNNQPQHF.

The chain employs TRBV4-1 and TRBJ2-2; 16 bases are shared with TRBD2. This CDR3 region has 22 residues. CDR1 MGHRA and CDR2 YSYEKL come from the germline V gene. The trim removed 0 bases at V and 3 bases at J, leaving 13 bases unmatched. The CDR3 sequence: CASSQDGTSGLAGGPYTGELFF. CDR3 coding DNA: TGCGCCAGCAGCCAAGATGGGACCTCGGGACTAGCGGGAGGGCCCTACACCGGGGAGCTGTTTTTT.

This chain connects TRBV6-4 to TRBJ1-5, with 9 nucleotides matching TRBD1. Per germline, CDR1 MRHNA and CDR2 SNTAGT. V was pared by 4 bases and J by 0 bases, with 7 bases of the junction left unmatched. The CDR3 totals 17 residues. DNA for the CDR3: TGTGCCAGCAGTGCCCCGGAGGACAGGGGTAGCAATCAGCCCCAGCATTTT. Amino acid sequence: CASSAPEDRGSNQPQHF.

J is TRBJ2-1 and V is TRBV6-4, with TRBD2 matching over 8 bases. This CDR3 has 16 amino acids. V lost 8 bases, J lost 0 bases, and 9 bases stayed unmatched. Germline CDR1 reads MRHNA; CDR2 reads SNTAGT. This CDR3 is CASPLQRGSSYNEQFF. CDR3 nucleotide sequence: TGTGCCAGCCCCCTCCAGCGGGGGAGCTCCTACAATGAGCAGTTCTTC.

The chain has TRBV2 and TRBJ1-1; possible D gene TRBD1, 5 bases. Trimming shortened V by 6 bases and J by 2 bases, and 19 bases separated the two germline ends. The length of the CDR3 is 16 residues. Germline V CDR1 and CDR2: SNHLY, FYNNEI. CDR3 in DNA: TGTGCCAGCAGGGACCCACGTCAAGGGGTTAACACTGAAGCTTTCTTT. Translation gives CASRDPRQGVNTEAFF.

This chain links TRBV7-2 with TRBJ2-3; D is possibly TRBD2 (6 bases). This CDR3 has 16 amino acids. Germline loops: CDR1 SGHTA, CDR2 FQGNSA. V lost 5 bases and J lost 2, with 17 bases in between. This CDR3 reads CASSRHVRGDTDTQYF. The CDR3 coding sequence is TGTGCCAGCAGCCGCCATGTGCGGGGAGACACAGATACGCAGTATTTT.

This clone was counted a single time. The rearrangement links TRBV11-2 to TRBJ2-4, with TRBD2 as a possible D gene (6 bases). The CDR3 is 16 residues long. Looked up from germline, CDR1 is SGHAT and CDR2 is FQNNGV. V lost 4 bases, J lost 0 bases, and 13 bases lay in between. This chain's CDR3 is CASSSVADLAKNIQYF. CDR3 sequence (DNA): TGTGCCAGCAGCTCGGTAGCGGACCTAGCCAAAAACATTCAGTACTTC.

The chain carries TRBV10-3 and TRBJ2-3, with 7 bases fitting TRBD2. This CDR3 is 15 amino acids long. CDR1 ENHRY and CDR2 SYGVKD come from the germline V gene. V lost 2 bases, J lost 3 bases, and 5 bases stayed unmatched. Here the CDR3 DNA reads TGTGCCATCAGTGAGGGGGCGGGAGAGACAGATACGCAGTATTTT. This gives the protein CAISEGAGETDTQYF.